What follows are 30 T cell receptor beta chains derived from one specimen sequenced in a study of siplizumab effects on memory and regulatory T cells. Generated by immunoSEQ multiplex PCR, the TCRdb table keeps only in-frame clones and is missing some. The sample records roughly 97,000 clones, about 93% being singletons. Sequencing was performed on Tregs sorted from blood. The origin of the receptors is a human donor in good health.

The V call is TRBV29-1, the J call TRBJ1-1; D is undetermined. There are 12 residues in the CDR3. The V end lost 7 bases, the J end lost 2 bases, and 11 bases lay between the germline ends. CDR1 is SQVTM and CDR2 is ANQGSEA in the germline V gene. The CDR3 reads CSGRTLNTEAFF. In nucleotides, the CDR3 is TGCAGCGGGCGGACCTTAAACACTGAAGCTTTCTTT.

This rearrangement joins TRBV11-3 to TRBJ2-5, with D tentatively TRBD1 or TRBD2 (5 bases each). V was pared by 6 bases and J by 1 base, with 12 bases between. CDR1 is SGHNT and CDR2 is YENEEA in the germline V gene. CDR3 length equals 14 residues. Written as DNA, the CDR3 is TGTGCCAGCAGTAACACCGGGACCCAAGAGACCCAGTACTTC. It yields the protein CASSNTGTQETQYF. The entire variable domain, with the rest obtained from reference TRBV11-3 and TRBJ2-5, is as follows: EAGVVQSPRYKIIEKKQPVAFWCNPISGHNTLYWYLQNLGQGPELLIRYENEEAVDDSQLPKDRFSAERLKGVDSTLKIQPAELGDSAVYLCASSNTGTQETQYFGPGTRLLVL.

With respect to this clone: Other DNA sequences within the sample encode an identical CDR3. The CDR3, as DNA: TGTGCCAGCAGCCCCCGGGACAGGGGGGTCTATGGCTACACCTTC. Amino acid sequence: CASSPRDRGVYGYTF. The chain has TRBV6-5 and TRBJ1-2, with TRBD1 identical over 11 bases. The CDR3 length is 15 residues. Per germline, CDR1 MNHEY and CDR2 SVGAGI. V gave up 6 bases and J gave up 4 bases; unmatched junction bases: 7.

In its sample, this clone was seen once. Its ends do not fully match the called genes, so a read error is possible. The CDR3 DNA sequence: TGTGCCAGCTCGAATCGGGACAGTCCCACCTTTGTCTTC. This sequence encodes CASSNRDSPTFVF. The chain couples TRBV18 to TRBJ2-7; the match to TRBD1 covers 7 bases. The CDR3 has 13 residues. The germline CDR1 and CDR2 sequences are KGHSH and LQKENI.

The J gene is TRBJ2-7, the V gene TRBV30, with 7 bases lining up with TRBD1. Germline CDR1 reads GTSNPN; CDR2 reads SVGIG (reference sequence). Losses at the gene ends were 5 bases for V and 3 bases for J; bases not matched to a gene: 10. The CDR3 has 14 residues. The CDR3 DNA is TGTGCCTGGCGCCCGAGAGGGGGCCTCTACGAGCAGTACTTC. Protein: CAWRPRGGLYEQYF.

The CDR3 nucleotides read TGTGCCAGCAGTCTAAACGGACCTAACTATGGCTACACCTTC. Amino acid sequence: CASSLNGPNYGYTF. V is TRBV27 and J is TRBJ1-2; D uncertain. Germline V gives CDR1 MNHEY, CDR2 SMNVEV (reference sequence). The ends were cut back, 5 bases at V and 0 bases at J, with 10 bases in the middle. The CDR3 totals 14 residues.

The V gene is TRBV6-5, the J gene TRBJ1-2, with 7 bases that match TRBD1. Germline V gives CDR1 MNHEY, CDR2 SVGAGI. The CDR3 runs 16 residues. Trimming took 0 bases from V and 0 from J; bases not matched to a gene: 4. The CDR3 coding sequence is TGTGCCAGCAGTTACTCCGGACAGGTTACTAACTATGGCTACACCTTC. It codes for CASSYSGQVTNYGYTF.

The chain joins TRBV19 to TRBJ2-3; D possibly corresponds to TRBD1 (5 bases). V was cut by 2 bases and J by 7 bases, with 7 bases left in between. The CDR3 spans 12 residues. Germline-derived CDR1 and CDR2 are LNHDA and SQIVND (reference sequence). CDR3 protein: CASSIRGNTQYF. In DNA, the CDR3 is TGTGCCAGTAGTATAAGGGGAAATACGCAGTATTTT.

CDR3 in DNA: TGTGCCAGTAGTTCTAGCGGGGGGCACTACAATGAGCAGTTCTTC. Its protein is CASSSSGGHYNEQFF. The chain couples TRBV19 to TRBJ2-1; the match to TRBD2 covers 11 bases. The CDR3 loop spans 15 amino acids. Germline CDR1 is LNHDA and CDR2 is SQIVND (reference sequence). J gave up 3 bases and V 5 bases, and 3 bases lay outside the gene matches.

The rearrangement joins TRBV6-1 to TRBJ1-2, with TRBD1 identical over 11 bases. CDR1 MNHNS and CDR2 SASEGT come from the germline V gene. The CDR3 covers 14 residues. With 5 bases clipped from V and 5 bases from J, the junction kept 4 bases outside the gene matches. CDR3 nucleotides: TGTGCCAGCAGTCAGGGACAGGGGGTGTATGGCTACACCTTC. Protein product: CASSQGQGVYGYTF.

The V and J genes are TRBV7-9 and TRBJ2-7, with D possibly being TRBD2 (6 bases). The CDR3 runs 13 residues. Germline V gene lookup returns CDR1 SEHNR and CDR2 FQNEAQ (reference sequence). V lost 5 bases to trimming and J lost 1 base, with 9 bases between them. The CDR3 DNA follows: TGTGCCAGCAGCCGGGACTGGTCCTACGAGCAGTACTTC. Translating it yields CASSRDWSYEQYF. The full variable domain, completed using reference TRBV7-9 and TRBJ2-7, is DTGVSQNPRHKITKRGQNVTFRCDPISEHNRLYWYRQTLGQGPEFLTYFQNEAQLEKSRLLSDRFSAERPKGSFSTLEIQRTEQGDSAMYLCASSRDWSYEQYFGPGTRLTVT.

V gene TRBV6-5 combines with J gene TRBJ2-7, with 10 bases that match TRBD1. The CDR3 is 15 residues long. The germline CDR1 and CDR2 sequences are MNHEY and SVGAGI. The J segment lost 7 bases and the V segment lost 2 bases, leaving 8 bases of the junction unmatched. The DNA of the CDR3 is TGTGCCAGCAGTTACATTGGGACAGGGGCGAGGGAGCAGTACTTC. Translating gives CASSYIGTGAREQYF.

The chain has TRBV5-1 and TRBJ2-5; D is unresolved. The CDR3 runs to 14 residues. With 4 bases removed from V and 2 bases from J, the gap between germline ends came to 12 bases. Germline CDR1 SGHRS, CDR2 YFSETQ. CDR3 DNA: TGCGCCAGCAGCCCGGAATGGGTACAAGAGACCCAGTACTTC. This gives the protein CASSPEWVQETQYF.

The chain employs TRBV29-1 and TRBJ1-1; TRBD1 is a possible D gene (5 bases). V was shortened by 6 bases and J by 10 bases, with 18 bases between the two germline ends. Per the germline V gene, CDR1 is SQVTM and CDR2 is ANQGSEA. This CDR3 has 12 residues. The CDR3 DNA reads as TGCAGCGTCGCCGGGGACGCGCTGGGAGCTTTCTTT. Protein: CSVAGDALGAFF.

CDR3 nucleotides: TGTGCCAGCAGCGTAGTAACAGATTCACCCCTCCACTTT. Translating it yields CASSVVTDSPLHF. The V gene is TRBV9, the J gene TRBJ1-6; no clear D gene. Germline-derived CDR1 and CDR2 are SGDLS and YYNGEE. The CDR3 is made up of 13 amino acids. Trimming took 0 bases from V and 8 from J, leaving 6 bases between them.

The V and J genes are TRBV18 and TRBJ2-1; D is unclear. Germline lookup yields CDR1 KGHSH and CDR2 LQKENI. The CDR3 consists of 15 residues. Deletions cut 2 bases from V and 0 bases from J, with 8 bases between. The CDR3 sequence: CASSPGGNSYNEQFF. CDR3 DNA sequence: TGTGCCAGCTCACCAGGCGGCAACTCCTACAATGAGCAGTTCTTC.

V and J are TRBV4-1 and TRBJ1-6; 9 bases align to TRBD1. The CDR3 length is 15 residues. CDR1 MGHRA and CDR2 YSYEKL come from the germline V gene. V shed 5 bases and J 9 bases; nucleotides not matched to a gene: 8. The CDR3 region is CASSTQADRGSPLHF. In nucleotides, the CDR3 is TGCGCCAGCAGCACACAGGCGGACAGGGGTTCACCCCTCCACTTT.

On this clone itself: Sequence at one end of the junction differs from germline and may be a read error. V gene TRBV7-7 combines with J gene TRBJ2-5; D is ambiguous. Germline-derived CDR1 and CDR2 are SSHAT and FNYEAQ (reference sequence). The length of the CDR3 is 12 residues. CDR3 sequence: CASSHQTGTQYF. As DNA, the CDR3 is TGTGCTAGCAGCCATCAGACTGGGACCCAGTACTTC.

This chain links TRBV18 with TRBJ2-3, with 7 bases aligning to TRBD2. The V gene end was trimmed by 5 bases and the J gene end by 3 bases; junction bases not matched to a gene: 8. The CDR3 loop spans 15 amino acids. Germline V lookup: CDR1 KGHSH, CDR2 LQKENI. The CDR3 DNA is TGTGCCAGCTCAACCGCCGGACTAGGAACAGATACGCAGTATTTT. Translation gives CASSTAGLGTDTQYF. The full variable domain, its missing parts supplied by reference TRBV18 and TRBJ2-3, is NAGVMQNPRHLVRRRGQEARLRCSPMKGHSHVYWYRQLPEEGLKFMVYLQKENIIDESGMPKERFSAEFPKEGPSILRIQQVVRGDSAAYFCASSTAGLGTDTQYFGPGTRLTVL.

The chain links TRBV18 to TRBJ1-1; D ambiguous. This CDR3 has 12 residues. The V gene's germline CDR1 is KGHSH and CDR2 LQKENI. V was trimmed by 3 bases and J by 1 base, leaving 3 bases between them. In DNA form, the CDR3 reads TGTGCCAGCTCACCGGGGAACACTGAAGCTTTCTTT. Translating gives CASSPGNTEAFF.

The chain employs TRBV6-6 and TRBJ2-7; D remains ambiguous. Germline assignment: CDR1 MNHNY and CDR2 SVGAGI (reference sequence). The CDR3 runs to 13 residues. Trimming removed 0 bases at V and 5 bases at J, with 8 bases between. The CDR3 sequence: CASSYSVPNEQYF. The DNA of the CDR3 is TGTGCCAGCAGTTACTCGGTCCCGAACGAGCAGTACTTC.

The rearrangement joins TRBV10-3 to TRBJ2-1; D gene uncertain. With 1 base removed from V and 5 bases from J, the gap between germline ends came to 9 bases. CDR1 ENHRY and CDR2 SYGVKD come from the germline V gene. The CDR3 totals 14 residues. CDR3 sequence (DNA): TGTGCCATCAGTGAGTTCTCTACTAACAATGAGCAGTTCTTC. Protein: CAISEFSTNNEQFF.

V is TRBV30 and J is TRBJ1-1; 9 bases agree with TRBD1. The junction had 6 bases not matched to a gene; V was cut back by 5 bases and J by 11 bases. The CDR3 consists of 11 residues. Germline-derived CDR1 and CDR2 are GTSNPN and SVGIG (reference sequence). For the CDR3, the DNA is TGTGCCTGGGGAAAACAGGGGGCTGCTTTCTTT. Translation gives CAWGKQGAAFF.

CDR3 loop: CASSSQTGHDYGYTF. The DNA for the CDR3 is TGCGCCAGCAGCTCCCAGACAGGGCACGACTATGGCTACACCTTC. This chain links TRBV5-1 with TRBJ1-2; 7 bases align to TRBD1. This CDR3 comprises 15 residues. The germline V gene has CDR1 SGHRS and CDR2 YFSETQ. V trimming: 3 bases; J trimming: 3 bases; junction bases outside the gene matches: 8.

The V call is TRBV2, the J call TRBJ2-1; no firm D call. Deletions cut 4 bases from V and 0 bases from J, with 13 bases between. The CDR3 is 16 residues long. Germline V CDR1 and CDR2: SNHLY, FYNNEI. The CDR3 spells CASSGRSRGSYNEQFF. CDR3 nucleotide sequence: TGTGCCAGCAGTGGTAGAAGCAGAGGCTCCTACAATGAGCAGTTCTTC.

The V and J genes are TRBV7-9 and TRBJ2-7; 7 nucleotides align to TRBD2. In germline, CDR1 is SEHNR, CDR2 FQNEAQ (reference sequence). The V segment lost 5 bases and the J segment 2 bases; nucleotides outside the gene matches: 6. The CDR3 is 14 amino acids. The CDR3 DNA follows: TGTGCCAGCAGCCGAGGGCTAGCGGCCTACGAGCAGTACTTC. It codes for CASSRGLAAYEQYF.

The chain carries TRBV18 and TRBJ2-1; D is undetermined. V was cut by 3 bases and J by 7 bases, with 16 bases left in between. CDR1 and CDR2 (germline): KGHSH, LQKENI. This CDR3 is 15 amino acids long. The CDR3 protein is CASSPPPAAWNEQFF. In DNA form, the CDR3 reads TGTGCCAGCTCACCCCCTCCGGCGGCTTGGAATGAGCAGTTCTTC.

The chain uses TRBV9 and TRBJ1-1, with TRBD1 matching over 9 bases. V shed 3 bases, J shed 7 bases, and the junction held 10 bases outside the gene matches. CDR3 size: 15 residues. Germline V gene sequence: CDR1 SGDLS, CDR2 YYNGEE. CDR3 amino acids: CASSGHRGQHDEAFF. CDR3 sequence (DNA): TGTGCCAGCAGCGGGCACAGGGGGCAACATGATGAAGCTTTCTTT.

The chain links TRBV7-8 to TRBJ2-5, with D tentatively TRBD1 (5 bases). The V end lost 5 bases, the J end lost 5 bases, and 15 bases lay between the germline ends. Germline CDR1 reads SGHVS; CDR2 reads FQNEAQ. The CDR3 sequence is 14 residues long. The CDR3 DNA reads TGTGCCAGCAGCCGGCCCGGACATTGGGAGACCCAGTACTTC. It codes for CASSRPGHWETQYF.

The V and J genes are TRBV9 and TRBJ2-1, with 9 bases lining up with TRBD2. The CDR3 sequence is 16 residues long. CDR1 and CDR2 (germline): SGDLS, YYNGEE. Germline trimming cut 1 base from V and 7 bases from J; bases unmatched to any gene: 9. As DNA, the CDR3 is TGTGCCAGCAGCGTACTAGCGGGGAAAATGATTAATGAGCAGTTCTTC. This codes for CASSVLAGKMINEQFF. Full variable domain (remainder filled in from reference TRBV9 and TRBJ2-1): DSGVTQTPKHLITATGQRVTLRCSPRSGDLSVYWYQQSLDQGLQFLIQYYNGEERAKGNILERFSAQQFPDLHSELNLSSLELGDSALYFCASSVLAGKMINEQFFGPGTRLTVL.